The rows below give T cell receptor beta chains drawn from one sample of a study of blood T cell repertoires in COVID-19. Measured with immunoSEQ multiplex PCR; TCRdb has only the in-frame clones, and not every one. The sample includes approximately 21,000 clones, 75% to 85% of them seen just once. The specimen sequenced was peripheral blood. The receptors were sampled from a man of 80 years or more with acute or convalescent COVID-19. Each CDR3 is given with its conserved first and last residue. The D gene is left open where the match is weak. Where a row states a size, it is once, few, many or the class of an expanded clone; other rows omit it.

clone_size: .
v_call: TRBV12-3/TRBV12-4
d_call: .
cdr3_length: 13
j_call: TRBJ2-1
cdr3_aa: CASKQGGYNEQFF
cdr3_nt: TGTGCCAGCAAACAGGGGGGGTACAATGAGCAGTTCTTC

clone_size: .
v_call: TRBV2
d_call: .
cdr3_length: 12
j_call: TRBJ1-1
cdr3_aa: CASSRQDYEAFF
cdr3_nt: TGTGCCAGCAGTCGGCAGGATTATGAAGCTTTCTTT

clone_size: .
v_call: TRBV7-9
d_call: .
cdr3_length: 15
j_call: TRBJ2-6
cdr3_aa: CASSLEGGGANVLTF
cdr3_nt: TGTGCCAGCAGCTTAGAAGGAGGTGGGGCCAACGTCCTGACTTTC

clone_size: once
v_call: TRBV6-5
d_call: .
cdr3_length: 11
j_call: TRBJ1-1
cdr3_aa: CASSYRGQTFF
cdr3_nt: TGTGCCAGCAGTTACCGCGGTCAAACTTTCTTT

clone_size: .
v_call: TRBV13
d_call: .
cdr3_length: 14
j_call: TRBJ1-6
cdr3_aa: CASSFQGYPSALHF
cdr3_nt: TGTGCCAGCAGCTTTCAGGGTTACCCTTCGGCCCTCCACTTT

clone_size: .
v_call: TRBV18
d_call: TRBD1
cdr3_length: 18
j_call: TRBJ1-3
cdr3_aa: CASSYMKGQGSSGNTIYF
cdr3_nt: TGTGCCAGCTCCTACATGAAAGGACAGGGGAGCTCTGGAAACACCATATATTTT

clone_size: .
v_call: TRBV11-2
d_call: .
cdr3_length: 14
j_call: TRBJ2-4
cdr3_aa: CASSFRQGKNIQYF
cdr3_nt: TGTGCCAGCAGCTTCCGCCAGGGAAAAAACATTCAGTACTTC

clone_size: .
v_call: TRBV5-1
d_call: .
cdr3_length: 17
j_call: TRBJ1-4
cdr3_aa: CASSSRTGTTTNEKLFF
cdr3_nt: TGCGCCAGCAGCTCCCGAACAGGGACCACAACTAATGAAAAACTGTTTTTT

clone_size: few
v_call: TRBV9
d_call: .
cdr3_length: 14
j_call: TRBJ1-5
cdr3_aa: CASSVGRGSQPQHF
cdr3_nt: TGTGCCAGCAGCGTAGGGAGAGGGAGTCAGCCCCAGCATTTT

clone_size: .
v_call: TRBV2
d_call: TRBD1
cdr3_length: 15
j_call: TRBJ2-5
cdr3_aa: CASRSTTGGGETQYF
cdr3_nt: TGTGCCAGCAGATCGACGACAGGGGGCGGCGAGACCCAGTACTTC

clone_size: .
v_call: TRBV28
d_call: .
cdr3_length: 15
j_call: TRBJ1-4
cdr3_aa: CASSVHEDRGEKLFF
cdr3_nt: TGTGCCAGCAGTGTCCATGAGGACCGGGGAGAAAAACTGTTTTTT

clone_size: .
v_call: TRBV6-6
d_call: .
cdr3_length: 16
j_call: TRBJ1-5
cdr3_aa: CASKPGPGVRNQPQHF
cdr3_nt: TGTGCCAGCAAACCCGGCCCGGGGGTGCGCAATCAGCCCCAGCATTTT

clone_size: .
v_call: TRBV20-1
d_call: TRBD2
cdr3_length: 18
j_call: TRBJ2-1
cdr3_aa: CSASPIILAGASYNEQFF
cdr3_nt: TGCAGTGCTAGTCCTATAATCCTAGCGGGAGCCTCCTACAATGAGCAGTTCTTC

clone_size: .
v_call: TRBV5-6
d_call: .
cdr3_length: 15
j_call: TRBJ1-5
cdr3_aa: CASSLAPGNNQPQHF
cdr3_nt: TGTGCCAGCAGCTTGGCGCCAGGCAACAATCAGCCCCAGCATTTT

clone_size: .
v_call: TRBV24-1
d_call: TRBD1
cdr3_length: 15
j_call: TRBJ2-7
cdr3_aa: CATSDLGTGAYEQYF
cdr3_nt: TGTGCCACCAGTGATTTAGGGACAGGGGCCTACGAGCAGTACTTC

clone_size: .
v_call: TRBV4-3
d_call: TRBD1
cdr3_length: 15
j_call: TRBJ2-7
cdr3_aa: CASSIGQGPSYEQYF
cdr3_nt: TGCGCCAGCAGCATTGGACAGGGGCCCTCCTACGAGCAGTACTTC

clone_size: .
v_call: TRBV5-4
d_call: TRBD1
cdr3_length: 15
j_call: TRBJ1-2
cdr3_aa: CASSLGDRGGYGYTF
cdr3_nt: TGTGCCAGCAGCTTGGGGGACAGGGGTGGGTATGGCTACACCTTC

clone_size: .
v_call: TRBV30
d_call: .
cdr3_length: 12
j_call: TRBJ1-2
cdr3_aa: CAWRPLSGGYTF
cdr3_nt: TGTGCCTGGAGGCCGTTGTCAGGCGGCTACACCTTC

clone_size: .
v_call: TRBV11-1
d_call: .
cdr3_length: 15
j_call: TRBJ2-1
cdr3_aa: CASSPDRSQGNEQFF
cdr3_nt: TGTGCCAGCAGCCCCGACCGGTCCCAGGGCAATGAGCAGTTCTTC

clone_size: .
v_call: TRBV5-1
d_call: TRBD1
cdr3_length: 14
j_call: TRBJ2-1
cdr3_aa: CASSARTGGNEQFF
cdr3_nt: TGCGCCAGCAGCGCCCGGACAGGGGGCAATGAGCAGTTCTTC

clone_size: .
v_call: TRBV19
d_call: .
cdr3_length: 13
j_call: TRBJ1-3
cdr3_aa: CASGHAGGNTIYF
cdr3_nt: TGTGCCAGCGGACATGCTGGGGGAAACACCATATATTTT

clone_size: .
v_call: TRBV28
d_call: TRBD2
cdr3_length: 16
j_call: TRBJ2-3
cdr3_aa: CASSLAGVGTTDTQYF
cdr3_nt: TGTGCCAGCAGTTTAGCGGGAGTCGGGACCACAGATACGCAGTATTTT

clone_size: .
v_call: TRBV28
d_call: TRBD1
cdr3_length: 15
j_call: TRBJ1-4
cdr3_aa: CASSSSGQGGEKLFF
cdr3_nt: TGTGCCAGCAGTTCATCGGGACAGGGAGGGGAAAAACTGTTTTTT

clone_size: .
v_call: TRBV14
d_call: TRBD2
cdr3_length: 19
j_call: TRBJ2-5
cdr3_aa: CASSQEPGLAGGTQETQYF
cdr3_nt: TGTGCCAGCAGCCAAGAACCGGGACTAGCGGGAGGTACCCAAGAGACCCAGTACTTC

clone_size: few
v_call: TRBV5-8
d_call: TRBD2
cdr3_length: 14
j_call: TRBJ2-3
cdr3_aa: CASRRDYVTDTQYF
cdr3_nt: TGTGCCAGCCGTCGGGACTACGTTACAGATACGCAGTATTTT

clone_size: .
v_call: TRBV14
d_call: TRBD1
cdr3_length: 16
j_call: TRBJ1-1
cdr3_aa: CASSQDQGGMNTEAFF
cdr3_nt: TGTGCCAGCAGCCAAGACCAGGGGGGTATGAACACTGAAGCTTTCTTT

clone_size: .
v_call: TRBV11-2
d_call: TRBD1
cdr3_length: 17
j_call: TRBJ1-6
cdr3_aa: CASSFKTGGFFNSPLHF
cdr3_nt: TGTGCCAGCAGCTTCAAAACAGGGGGCTTTTTCAATTCACCCCTCCACTTT

clone_size: few
v_call: TRBV6-5
d_call: .
cdr3_length: 13
j_call: TRBJ1-2
cdr3_aa: CASSWRQGYGYTF
cdr3_nt: TGTGCCAGCAGTTGGCGGCAGGGTTATGGCTACACCTTC

clone_size: .
v_call: TRBV27
d_call: TRBD2
cdr3_length: 14
j_call: TRBJ2-7
cdr3_aa: CASSPETSGNEQYF
cdr3_nt: TGTGCCAGCAGTCCGGAGACTAGCGGGAACGAGCAGTACTTC

clone_size: .
v_call: TRBV6-5
d_call: TRBD2
cdr3_length: 16
j_call: TRBJ2-5
cdr3_aa: CASSYSTTSGRQAQYF
cdr3_nt: TGTGCCAGCAGTTACTCCACGACTAGCGGGAGGCAGGCCCAGTACTTC

clone_size: .
v_call: TRBV2
d_call: .
cdr3_length: 15
j_call: TRBJ1-6
cdr3_aa: CASRGDDGFNSPLHF
cdr3_nt: TGTGCCAGCAGGGGAGATGACGGGTTTAATTCACCCCTCCACTTT

clone_size: once
v_call: TRBV7-3
d_call: TRBD1
cdr3_length: 16
j_call: TRBJ2-2
cdr3_aa: CASSSRDRGFHGELFF
cdr3_nt: TGTGCCAGCAGCTCCCGGGACAGGGGGTTTCACGGGGAGCTGTTTTTT

clone_size: .
v_call: TRBV9
d_call: TRBD2
cdr3_length: 14
j_call: TRBJ2-7
cdr3_aa: CASSTAGGPREQYF
cdr3_nt: TGTGCCAGCAGCACGGCGGGAGGACCCCGGGAGCAGTACTTC

clone_size: .
v_call: TRBV6-1
d_call: .
cdr3_length: 16
j_call: TRBJ1-5
cdr3_aa: CASREQRGGSNQPQHF
cdr3_nt: TGTGCCAGCAGGGAACAACGGGGGGGTAGCAATCAGCCCCAGCATTTT

clone_size: .
v_call: TRBV3-1/TRBV3-2
d_call: .
cdr3_length: 14
j_call: TRBJ1-1
cdr3_aa: CASRLGEEDTEAFF
cdr3_nt: TGTGCCAGCAGACTCGGAGAGGAGGACACTGAAGCTTTCTTT

clone_size: .
v_call: TRBV21-1
d_call: .
cdr3_length: 14
j_call: TRBJ1-2
cdr3_aa: CASSTGQGHYGYTF
cdr3_nt: TGTGCCAGCAGCACTGGACAGGGTCACTATGGCTACACCTTC

clone_size: .
v_call: TRBV5-1
d_call: .
cdr3_length: 16
j_call: TRBJ2-7
cdr3_aa: CASSPGGSRLTYEQYF
cdr3_nt: TGCGCCAGCAGCCCTGGTGGTAGCCGCCTTACCTACGAGCAGTACTTC

clone_size: .
v_call: TRBV5-1
d_call: .
cdr3_length: 13
j_call: TRBJ1-3
cdr3_aa: CASTGVSGNTIYF
cdr3_nt: TGCGCCAGCACGGGGGTTTCTGGAAACACCATATATTTT

clone_size: .
v_call: TRBV28
d_call: .
cdr3_length: 14
j_call: TRBJ1-2
cdr3_aa: CASSLTDNNYGYTF
cdr3_nt: TGTGCCAGCAGTTTAACCGACAATAACTATGGCTACACCTTC

clone_size: .
v_call: TRBV6-6
d_call: TRBD2
cdr3_length: 14
j_call: TRBJ2-1
cdr3_aa: CASRASGFLNEQFF
cdr3_nt: TGTGCCAGCAGGGCTAGCGGGTTCTTAAATGAGCAGTTCTTC

clone_size: .
v_call: TRBV4-2
d_call: .
cdr3_length: 15
j_call: TRBJ2-3
cdr3_aa: CASSRKGGGTDTQYF
cdr3_nt: TGTGCCAGCAGCCGAAAAGGAGGAGGCACAGATACGCAGTATTTT

clone_size: .
v_call: TRBV19
d_call: TRBD1
cdr3_length: 16
j_call: TRBJ2-3
cdr3_aa: CASSPQGQWGTDTQYF
cdr3_nt: TGTGCCAGTAGCCCACAGGGGCAGTGGGGCACAGATACGCAGTATTTT

clone_size: once
v_call: TRBV29-1
d_call: .
cdr3_length: 14
j_call: TRBJ2-1
cdr3_aa: CSRGLPIIGNEQFF
cdr3_nt: TGCAGCAGGGGTCTTCCGATTATTGGGAATGAGCAGTTCTTC

clone_size: once
v_call: TRBV6-4
d_call: TRBD2
cdr3_length: 15
j_call: TRBJ2-7
cdr3_aa: CASTPTSGSSYEQYF
cdr3_nt: TGTGCCAGCACCCCGACTAGCGGGAGCTCCTACGAGCAGTACTTC

clone_size: once
v_call: TRBV18
d_call: .
cdr3_length: 16
j_call: TRBJ2-1
cdr3_aa: CASSPNEAGAVDEQFF
cdr3_nt: TGTGCCAGCTCACCAAACGAGGCAGGGGCGGTGGATGAGCAGTTCTTC

clone_size: once
v_call: TRBV27
d_call: TRBD1
cdr3_length: 15
j_call: TRBJ1-2
cdr3_aa: CASSWTGSHNYGYTF
cdr3_nt: TGTGCCAGCAGTTGGACAGGCTCCCATAACTATGGCTACACCTTC

clone_size: few
v_call: TRBV3-1/TRBV3-2
d_call: TRBD1
cdr3_length: 15
j_call: TRBJ1-5
cdr3_aa: CASSPDRGSNQPQHF
cdr3_nt: TGTGCCAGCAGTCCGGACAGGGGAAGCAATCAGCCCCAGCATTTT

clone_size: .
v_call: TRBV27
d_call: .
cdr3_length: 16
j_call: TRBJ1-4
cdr3_aa: CASSLLGAATNEKLFF
cdr3_nt: TGTGCCAGCAGTTTATTGGGGGCTGCAACTAATGAAAAACTGTTTTTT

clone_size: .
v_call: TRBV23-1
d_call: .
cdr3_length: 17
j_call: TRBJ2-6
cdr3_aa: CASSHIPQGSGANVLTF
cdr3_nt: TGCGCCAGCAGTCATATTCCGCAGGGCTCTGGGGCCAACGTCCTGACTTTC

clone_size: .
v_call: TRBV5-6
d_call: TRBD2
cdr3_length: 14
j_call: TRBJ2-5
cdr3_aa: CASSQRGHAETQYF
cdr3_nt: TGTGCCAGCAGCCAGCGGGGCCATGCCGAGACCCAGTACTTC

clone_size: .
v_call: TRBV6-6
d_call: .
cdr3_length: 14
j_call: TRBJ1-2
cdr3_aa: CASSPARGLYGYTF
cdr3_nt: TGTGCCAGCAGTCCGGCGAGGGGACTCTATGGCTACACCTTC